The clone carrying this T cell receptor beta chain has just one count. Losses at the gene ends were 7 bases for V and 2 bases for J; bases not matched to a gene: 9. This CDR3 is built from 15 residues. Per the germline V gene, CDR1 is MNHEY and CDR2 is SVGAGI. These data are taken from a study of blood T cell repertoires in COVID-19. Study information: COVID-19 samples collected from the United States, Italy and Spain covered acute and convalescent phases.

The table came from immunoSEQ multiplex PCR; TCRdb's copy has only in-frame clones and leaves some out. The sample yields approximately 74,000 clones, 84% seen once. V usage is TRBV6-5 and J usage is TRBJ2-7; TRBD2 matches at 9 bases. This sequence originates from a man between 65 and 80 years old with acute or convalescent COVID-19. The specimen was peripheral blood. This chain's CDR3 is CASNLGGRGAYEQYF. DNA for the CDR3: TGTGCCAGCAACCTCGGCGGGAGGGGAGCCTACGAGCAGTACTTC.